This note documents a single TCR beta chain sequence. This record comes from a study of TIL therapy for anti-PD-1-resistant metastatic lung cancer. Stated time point: pre-treatment sample, taken before nivolumab and TIL therapy. The immunoSEQ assay was v3. Generated by immunoSEQ multiplex PCR, the TCRdb table keeps only in-frame clones and is missing some. The data hold 50,000 to 70,000 clones, with around 68% observed a single time. CDR3 size: 17 residues. The germline gives CDR1 SGHAT, CDR2 FQNNGV. The V end was cut by 5 bases, the J end by 8 bases, with 25 bases between. The sample here was blood, taken at baseline. The chain combines TRBV11-2 with TRBJ2-1; D tentatively reads TRBD1 or TRBD2 (7 bases each). The receptor's source is a person aged 25 to 79 with non-small cell lung cancer. CDR3 DNA: TGTGCCAGCAGCCAGGGAACCAGGGGGGGTAGTCGGGATGAGCAGTTCTTC. Translated, it gives CASSQGTRGGSRDEQFF. The entire variable domain, with the rest obtained from reference TRBV11-2 and TRBJ2-1, is as follows: EAGVAQSPRYKIIEKRQSVAFWCNPISGHATLYWYQQILGQGPKLLIQFQNNGVVDDSQLPKDRFSAERLKGVDSTLKIQPAKLEDSAVYLCASSQGTRGGSRDEQFFGPGTRLTVL.